A single sample is the source of the 21 T cell receptor beta chains below, sequenced in a study of blood T cells in healthy people across ages (dated by TCRdb to the mid-2010s). Libraries were made using 5' RACE. The sequencing machine was an Illumina HiSeq 2500. The second PCR ran for about 6 to 12 cycles and used a J-beta primer mix along with a sample-barcoded 5' primer. The public reads were quality trimmed at Q25 with fastp and then assembled into clones with MiXCR by TCRdb, keeping productive beta chains. Each CDR3 protein gets just one entry, which takes the most common genes and DNA from the rows behind it. This sample lists approximately 700,000 distinct CDR3 sequences; approximately 29% were detected once. The top ten clones comprise roughly 15% of the sample. The source material was blood. All receptors come from a woman aged 80 or over in good health. Donor details come from another sample of the same person, matched by shared clones.

The CDR3 loop reads CASSASGFGSWYEQYF. The CDR3 DNA is TGTGCCAGCAGCGCCTCGGGGTTCGGGAGTTGGTACGAGCAGTACTTC. The chain has TRBV9 and TRBJ2-4, with D possibly matching TRBD2 (6 bases). The end of the DNA fits TRBJ2-7 better, so the J call may be wrong. CDR1 and CDR2 from the germline V gene are SGDLS and YYNGEE. The CDR3 has 16 residues.

On this clonotype: This could be a read error, since a much larger clone is one nucleotide away. V gene TRBV5-1 combines with J gene TRBJ2-5; possibly TRBD2 for D (6 bases). V lost 4 bases and J lost 6, with 13 bases in between. Looked up from germline, CDR1 is SGHRS and CDR2 is YFSETQ. This CDR3 is 13 amino acids long. For the CDR3, the DNA is TGCGCCAGCAGCAGGGACGGGGGTAAGACCCAGTACTTC. It codes for CASSRDGGKTQYF.

This clonotype was seen many times. The CDR3 loop is CASSGSRGGYEQYF. As DNA, the CDR3 is TGTGCCAGCAGTGGCAGCCGTGGTGGCTACGAGCAGTACTTC. The rearrangement uses TRBV25-1 and TRBJ2-7; D is unclear. The CDR3 length is 14 residues. V lost 4 bases, J lost 3 bases, and 13 bases lay in between. In germline, CDR1 is MGHDK, CDR2 SYGVNS.

This chain links TRBV20-1 with TRBJ1-5; D ambiguous. V was shortened by 5 bases and J by 7 bases, with 15 bases between the two germline ends. Germline V gives CDR1 DFQATT, CDR2 SNEGSKA (reference sequence). This CDR3 region has 13 residues. CDR3 sequence reads: CSAQATAVQPQHF. CDR3 coding DNA: TGCAGTGCTCAGGCAACAGCCGTGCAGCCCCAGCATTTT.

CDR3 in amino acids: CASSLDPGQSNQPQHF. CDR3 coding DNA: TGTGCCAGCAGCTTAGATCCGGGACAAAGCAATCAGCCCCAGCATTTT. The chain uses TRBV5-8 and TRBJ1-5, with TRBD1 as a possible D gene (6 bases). The ends were cut back, 2 bases at V and 1 base at J, with 13 bases in the middle. There are 16 residues in the CDR3. CDR1 is SGHTS, CDR2 YDEGEE, per germline.

This clonotype was counted only a few times. The chain uses TRBV19 and TRBJ1-1; TRBD1 matches 10 bases. V shed 4 bases and J 2 bases; nucleotides not matched to a gene: 7. Germline CDR1 is LNHDA and CDR2 is SQIVND (reference sequence). The CDR3 has 16 residues. The CDR3 DNA reads as TGTGCCAGTAGTACCGGGACAGGGGTTGATAACACTGAAGCTTTCTTT. Encoded protein: CASSTGTGVDNTEAFF. Using reference TRBV19 and TRBJ1-1 for the parts outside the CDR3, the full variable domain is DGGITQSPKYLFRKEGQNVTLSCEQNLNHDAMYWYRQDPGQGLRLIYYSQIVNDFQKGDIAEGYSVSREKKESFPLTVTSAQKNPTAFYLCASSTGTGVDNTEAFFGQGTRLTVV.

This clonotype has ten or more counts. The rearrangement uses TRBV9 and TRBJ2-5; 9 bases match TRBD1. The germline V gene has CDR1 SGDLS and CDR2 YYNGEE. V lost 1 base to trimming and J lost 5 bases; unmatched junction nucleotides: 12. The length of the CDR3 is 17 residues. The CDR3 sequence: CASSVSSAGTGQETQYF. CDR3 nucleotides: TGTGCCAGCAGCGTATCTAGCGCCGGGACAGGGCAGGAGACCCAGTACTTC.

This clonotype was counted between two and nine times. The chain combines TRBV28 with TRBJ2-5; unclear D gene. Trimming left V 4 bases short and J 11 bases short, with 8 bases between. The CDR3 extends over 10 amino acids. Looked up from germline, CDR1 is MDHEN and CDR2 is SYDVKM. The CDR3 DNA is TGTGCCAGCAGTTCCTACCGGCAGTACTTC. This encodes CASSSYRQYF.

This clonotype was seen at least ten times. This sequence joins TRBV29-1 and TRBJ1-1; D possibly corresponds to TRBD1 (6 bases). CDR1 SQVTM and CDR2 ANQGSEA come from the germline V gene. V was clipped by 7 bases and J by 3 bases, with 9 bases between them. CDR3 length: 11 amino acids. DNA of the CDR3: TGCAGCGGGACAGACTACACTGAAGCTTTCTTT. Encoded protein: CSGTDYTEAFF.

This clonotype was picked up one time. The chain uses TRBV5-1 and TRBJ2-7, with a weak D call TRBD2 (6 bases). The CDR3 runs to 14 residues. The V and J ends lost 2 bases and 3 bases respectively, with 12 bases between them. In germline, CDR1 is SGHRS, CDR2 YFSETQ. CDR3 residues: CASSFSRGGYEQYF. Written as DNA, the CDR3 is TGCGCCAGCAGCTTTAGTCGGGGAGGCTACGAGCAGTACTTC.

Comment on this clonotype: At one of its ends the junction is not consistent with the germline gene, which may arise from a read error. The rearrangement joins TRBV29-1 to TRBJ2-2; TRBD2 aligns across 8 bases. Per the germline V gene, CDR1 is SQVTM and CDR2 is ANQGSEA. This CDR3 contains 15 residues. The CDR3 here is CSVGTAGGAGGKLFF. The CDR3 DNA is TGCAGCGTTGGCACTGCGGGAGGCGCCGGCGGGAAGCTGTTTTTT.

The chain couples TRBV19 to TRBJ1-1; 7 bases line up with TRBD1. With 5 bases clipped from V and 7 bases from J, the junction kept 7 bases outside the gene matches. Germline V lookup: CDR1 LNHDA, CDR2 SQIVND (reference sequence). The CDR3 loop spans 13 amino acids. Written as DNA, the CDR3 is TGTGCCAGTAGTCGCCGGGACAGATATGAAGCTTTCTTT. This codes for CASSRRDRYEAFF. The full variable domain, its missing parts supplied by reference TRBV19 and TRBJ1-1, is DGGITQSPKYLFRKEGQNVTLSCEQNLNHDAMYWYRQDPGQGLRLIYYSQIVNDFQKGDIAEGYSVSREKKESFPLTVTSAQKNPTAFYLCASSRRDRYEAFFGQGTRLTVV.

This clonotype was counted a few times. The chain is built from TRBV4-3 and TRBJ2-3; D is possibly TRBD1 (6 bases). Trimming took 2 bases from V and 4 from J, leaving 19 bases between them. Germline V gives CDR1 LGHNA, CDR2 YSLEER. The CDR3 spans 17 residues. The CDR3 region is CASSQILTSEGADTQYF. CDR3 in DNA: TGCGCCAGCAGCCAAATACTTACGTCTGAGGGGGCAGATACGCAGTATTTT.

This clonotype appeared a few times. This may stem from a read error, because a much larger clone lies one nucleotide away. The genes are TRBV7-3 and TRBJ2-6; tentative D call: TRBD1 (5 bases). The CDR3 has 17 residues. CDR1 is SGHTA and CDR2 is FQGTGA in the germline V gene. CDR3 loop: CASSSPNRNSGADVLTF. The CDR3 DNA follows: TGTGCCAGCAGCTCGCCTAACAGGAACTCTGGGGCCGACGTCCTGACTTTC.

There are a few counts of this clonotype. CDR3 amino acids: CASSVGLGGETQYF. The CDR3 region has the DNA TGTGCCAGCAGCGTGGGACTAGGCGGAGAGACCCAGTACTTC. The chain uses TRBV5-4 and TRBJ2-7; 8 nucleotides agree with TRBD2. The J call may be mistaken, given a closer DNA end match to TRBJ2-5. CDR3 size: 14 residues. Germline V lookup: CDR1 SGHNT, CDR2 YYREEE (reference sequence).

Regarding this clonotype: One end of the junction fails to match germline, which may point to a read error. The chain joins TRBV20-1 to TRBJ2-2; 9 bases line up with TRBD1. Per germline, CDR1 DFQATT and CDR2 SNEGSKA (reference sequence). The CDR3 is 14 amino acids. Here the CDR3 DNA reads TGCAGTGCCCGGACAGGGGCGAACACCGGGGAGCGGTTTTTT. It specifies CSARTGANTGERFF.

There are many counts of this clonotype. The V gene is TRBV18, the J gene TRBJ2-7; TRBD1 is a possible D gene (6 bases). Germline V gene sequence: CDR1 KGHSH, CDR2 LQKENI. Trimming took off 2 bases at V and 5 bases at J, with 10 bases between the two ends. The CDR3 runs 13 residues. The CDR3 is CASSPTGQNEQYF. The CDR3 coding sequence is TGTGCCAGCTCACCAACGGGACAAAACGAGCAGTACTTC.

This clonotype has at least ten counts. This chain connects TRBV5-1 to TRBJ2-3; 9 bases line up with TRBD1. This CDR3 has 16 residues. After removal of 0 bases from V and 4 bases from J, the junction contained 6 bases not matched to a gene. Per germline, CDR1 SGHRS and CDR2 YFSETQ. The DNA for the CDR3 is TGCGCCAGCAGCTTGGACAGGGGGCGCGCCGCAGATACGCAGTATTTT. It codes for CASSLDRGRAADTQYF.

This clonotype occurred many times. The J gene is TRBJ2-2, the V gene TRBV10-3; 10 bases are a match to TRBD2. The V gene end was trimmed by 0 bases and the J gene end by 2 bases; junction bases not matched to a gene: 3. The CDR3 contains 17 residues. Germline CDR1 ENHRY, CDR2 SYGVKD. The CDR3 here is CAISESSGGRNTGELFF. The DNA of the CDR3 is TGTGCCATCAGTGAGTCTAGCGGGGGGAGAAACACCGGGGAGCTGTTTTTT.

This clonotype has at least ten counts. J is TRBJ2-5 and V is TRBV6-6, with TRBD2 matching 7 bases. Germline lookup yields CDR1 MNHNY and CDR2 SVGAGI (reference sequence). V trimming: 6 bases; J trimming: 4 bases; junction bases outside the gene matches: 17. CDR3 length: 17 amino acids. The CDR3 is CASRAPVGRASGETQYF. The CDR3, as DNA: TGTGCCAGCAGGGCCCCTGTGGGGAGGGCGAGTGGAGAGACCCAGTACTTC.

This clonotype was detected ten times or more. This chain uses TRBV12-3 or TRBV12-4 with TRBJ2-5; 9 positions match TRBD2. The CDR3 has 15 amino acids. Germline trimming cut 6 bases from V and 5 bases from J; bases unmatched to any gene: 10. This CDR3 reads CASRRRGGGMETQYF. The CDR3 DNA follows: TGTGCCAGCAGAAGGCGGGGGGGAGGGATGGAGACCCAGTACTTC.